The 23 T cell receptor beta chains reported below all come from one sample, sequenced in a study of blood T cell repertoires in COVID-19. The protocol was immunoSEQ multiplex PCR, while the TCRdb copy is restricted to in-frame clones and leaves out a portion. The table shows about 200,000 clones, with approximately 78% occurring only once. The sequenced material came from peripheral blood. These receptors were taken from a woman at least 80 years old with acute or convalescent COVID-19.

This sequence joins TRBV20-1 and TRBJ2-1; possibly TRBD1 for D (6 bases). Germline-derived CDR1 and CDR2 are DFQATT and SNEGSKA (reference sequence). V dropped 6 bases and J dropped 11 bases, with 14 bases sitting between them. There are 11 residues in the CDR3. Written as DNA, the CDR3 is TGCAGTGCCCACCGTGGGGGCCAGCAGTTCTTC. Protein: CSAHRGGQQFF.

The chain recombines TRBV11-2 with TRBJ2-1; 11 bases fit TRBD2. The germline CDR1 and CDR2 sequences are SGHAT and FQNNGV. The CDR3 is 19 amino acids. Trimming removed 5 bases from V and 4 bases from J; junction bases left unmatched: 16. The CDR3 loop reads CASSPSPGTSGLWYNEQFF. CDR3 DNA sequence: TGTGCCAGCAGCCCCTCACCCGGGACTAGCGGATTATGGTACAATGAGCAGTTCTTC.

For this clone: Different DNA sequences within this sample yield the same CDR3. The rearrangement joins TRBV10-3 to TRBJ1-2; 7 positions agree with TRBD1. The CDR3 sequence is 14 residues long. Germline V lookup: CDR1 ENHRY, CDR2 SYGVKD. With V trimmed by 6 bases and J by 8 bases, 12 bases remained unmatched. This chain's CDR3 is CAIRLGGDGGGYTF. The CDR3, as DNA: TGTGCCATCAGGCTAGGGGGCGATGGGGGGGGCTACACCTTC.

The chain has TRBV5-1 and TRBJ2-7, with 9 nucleotides matching TRBD2. This CDR3 has 14 residues. The trim removed 3 bases at V and 2 bases at J, leaving 3 bases unmatched. Germline CDR1 reads SGHRS; CDR2 reads YFSETQ. The DNA for the CDR3 is TGCGCCAGCAGCTCGGAGCGGGAGGCCTACGAGCAGTACTTC. It yields the protein CASSSEREAYEQYF.

The sample holds one count of this clone. V is TRBV5-1 and J is TRBJ2-2; possibly TRBD2 for D (6 bases). CDR3 size: 16 residues. The germline V gene has CDR1 SGHRS and CDR2 YFSETQ. Trimming left V 4 bases short and J 2 bases short, with 15 bases between. CDR3 region: CASSPHLAENTGELFF. CDR3 DNA: TGCGCCAGCAGCCCCCACTTAGCGGAAAACACCGGGGAGCTGTTTTTT.

CDR3 in DNA: TGCGCCAGCAGCTTGTTAAGCAGGGATGGTGAGCAGTACTTC. It codes for CASSLLSRDGEQYF. The chain recombines TRBV5-1 with TRBJ2-7; D is possibly TRBD1 (5 bases). Looked up from germline, CDR1 is SGHRS and CDR2 is YFSETQ. The V end was cut by 1 base, the J end by 7 bases, with 15 bases between. This CDR3 region has 14 residues.

J is TRBJ1-1 and V is TRBV13; D is unclear. The ends were cut back, 1 base at V and 3 bases at J, with 6 bases in the middle. The germline V gene has CDR1 PRHDT and CDR2 FYEKMQ (reference sequence). The CDR3 has 13 residues. CDR3: CASSLEAHTEAFF. In nucleotides, the CDR3 is TGTGCCAGCAGCTTAGAAGCCCACACTGAAGCTTTCTTT.

This clone has more than one count but fewer than ten. The chain links TRBV9 to TRBJ2-7; possible D gene TRBD1, 5 bases. The CDR3 sequence is 14 residues long. Germline values: CDR1 SGDLS, CDR2 YYNGEE. The V gene lost 0 bases and the J gene lost 6 bases, with 13 bases spanning the gap. The CDR3 spells CASSVDPGMSEQYF. DNA of the CDR3: TGTGCCAGCAGCGTAGATCCAGGGATGAGCGAGCAGTACTTC.

The rearrangement links TRBV2 to TRBJ1-2, with a tentative D call TRBD1 (5 bases). The germline CDR1 and CDR2 sequences are SNHLY and FYNNEI. V was clipped by 6 bases and J by 1 base, with 12 bases between them. This CDR3 is 14 amino acids long. CDR3: CASRLGGGNYGYTF. For the CDR3, the DNA is TGTGCCAGCAGACTCGGGGGGGGTAACTATGGCTACACCTTC.

This clone was recorded only once. V usage is TRBV27 and J usage is TRBJ1-5; 8 bases agree with TRBD1. With 5 bases clipped from V and 2 bases from J, the junction kept 5 bases outside the gene matches. CDR3 length equals 15 residues. Germline values: CDR1 MNHEY, CDR2 SMNVEV (reference sequence). CDR3 residues: CASSQGTGGNQPQHF. The CDR3 DNA sequence: TGTGCCAGCAGTCAAGGGACAGGCGGCAATCAGCCCCAGCATTTT.

The chain uses TRBV5-4 and TRBJ2-2; the match to TRBD2 covers 15 bases. CDR1 and CDR2 from the germline V gene are SGHNT and YYREEE (reference sequence). The CDR3 totals 18 residues. V was pared by 4 bases and J by 1 base, with 5 bases of the junction left unmatched. The CDR3 spells CASSREGLAGGNTGELFF. CDR3 coding DNA: TGTGCCAGCAGCAGAGAGGGACTAGCGGGAGGGAACACCGGGGAGCTGTTTTTT. Full variable domain (outside the CDR3, taken from reference TRBV5-4 and TRBJ2-2): ETGVTQSPTHLIKTRGQQVTLRCSSQSGHNTVSWYQQALGQGPQFIFQYYREEENGRGNFPPRFSGLQFPNYSSELNVNALELDDSALYLCASSREGLAGGNTGELFFGEGSRLTVL.

This rearrangement joins TRBV14 to TRBJ2-5, with 7 bases identical to TRBD1. J lost 1 base, V lost 1 base, and 3 bases had no gene match. There are 15 residues in the CDR3. The germline V gene encodes CDR1 SGHDN and CDR2 FVKESK. CDR3 in amino acids: CASSQGGGIQETQYF. CDR3 nucleotides: TGTGCCAGCAGCCAAGGAGGGGGCATCCAAGAGACCCAGTACTTC.

The sample holds a few counts of this clone. The chain recombines TRBV30 with TRBJ1-2, with TRBD1 as a possible D gene (5 bases). This CDR3 has 16 amino acids. Germline loops: CDR1 GTSNPN, CDR2 SVGIG (reference sequence). V was pared by 2 bases and J by 0 bases, with 16 bases between. The CDR3 loop reads CAWSLAQGLTNYGYTF. The CDR3 DNA is TGTGCCTGGAGTTTGGCGCAGGGTTTAACTAACTATGGCTACACCTTC. The complete variable domain, with remaining parts taken from reference TRBV30 and TRBJ1-2, reads SQTIHQWPATLVQPVGSPLSLECTVEGTSNPNLYWYRQAAGRGLQLLFYSVGIGQISSEVPQNLSASRPQDRQFILSSKKLLLSDSGFYLCAWSLAQGLTNYGYTFGSGTRLTVV.

This clone came up once. The gene calls are TRBV19 and TRBJ2-1; maybe TRBD2 (5 bases). V was cut by 4 bases and J by 8 bases, with 15 bases left in between. CDR3 length: 14 amino acids. In germline, CDR1 is LNHDA, CDR2 SQIVND (reference sequence). This chain's CDR3 is CASSNSDLGYEQFF. In DNA, the CDR3 is TGTGCCAGTAGTAACTCGGACTTGGGCTATGAGCAGTTCTTC.

The rearrangement uses TRBV7-9 and TRBJ2-3; 8 nucleotides agree with TRBD2. The CDR3 is 16 amino acids. After removal of 1 base from V and 3 bases from J, the junction contained 6 bases not matched to a gene. Germline V gene data show CDR1 as SEHNR and CDR2 as FQNEAQ (reference sequence). The CDR3 coding sequence is TGTGCCAGCAGCTTAGGGGCGGGACTAGATACAGATACGCAGTATTTT. Translation: CASSLGAGLDTDTQYF.

This clone was picked up one time. The gene calls are TRBV4-1 and TRBJ1-5, with 7 bases matching TRBD1. Germline V CDR1 and CDR2: MGHRA, YSYEKL. The CDR3 spans 16 residues. Trimming at V came to 4 bases and at J to 2 bases, leaving 8 bases not matched to a gene. Here the CDR3 DNA reads TGCGCCAGCAGCCCCCCCGGCACAGGGGGCAATCAGCCCCAGCATTTT. Translated, it gives CASSPPGTGGNQPQHF.

The chain couples TRBV27 to TRBJ1-2, with 9 bases fitting TRBD1. Germline CDR1 MNHEY, CDR2 SMNVEV (reference sequence). V dropped 5 bases and J dropped 3; count of bases not matched to a gene: 10. The CDR3 is made up of 16 amino acids. CDR3 in amino acids: CASSRAGTGSYYGYTF. CDR3 nucleotides: TGTGCCAGCAGTAGGGCCGGGACAGGGAGTTACTATGGCTACACCTTC.

The rearrangement uses TRBV19 and TRBJ1-5, with a tentative D call TRBD1 (6 bases). Germline V gene sequence: CDR1 LNHDA, CDR2 SQIVND (reference sequence). This CDR3 is 17 amino acids long. Trimming shortened V by 11 bases and J by 2 bases, and 25 bases separated the two germline ends. The CDR3 DNA reads TGTGCCTCTCGGCAAAGCTCAGGGGTCGGTGGCAATCAGCCCCAGCATTTT. Its protein product is CASRQSSGVGGNQPQHF.

This chain links TRBV3-1 (or the pseudogene TRBV3-2) with TRBJ2-1; 10 positions agree with TRBD1. Germline values: CDR1 LGHDT, CDR2 YNNKEL (reference sequence). The CDR3 contains 16 residues. Unmatched junction bases numbered 6, after V lost 0 bases and J lost 7 bases. The CDR3 loop reads CASSQERTGGRNEQFF. CDR3 sequence (DNA): TGTGCCAGCAGCCAAGAGCGGACAGGGGGTCGGAATGAGCAGTTCTTC.

The V and J genes are TRBV5-5 and TRBJ1-1; possibly TRBD1 for D (5 bases). V was clipped by 0 bases and J by 0 bases, with 15 bases between them. CDR1 is SGHKS and CDR2 is YYEKEE in the germline V gene (reference sequence). The CDR3 sequence is 17 residues long. CDR3 nucleotides: TGTGCCAGCAGCTTGGATCCAGGGTCATCCGTGAACACTGAAGCTTTCTTT. It codes for CASSLDPGSSVNTEAFF.

V gene TRBV12-3 or TRBV12-4 combines with J gene TRBJ1-1; D is undetermined. The CDR3 loop spans 13 amino acids. Between the trimmed V and J ends, which lost 3 bases and 1 base, there was a span of 6 bases. CDR3 sequence (DNA): TGTGCCAGCAGTTTGAGTCGGAACACTGAAGCTTTCTTT. It is translated as CASSLSRNTEAFF.

In the case of this clone: Other DNA sequences in the same sample also yield this CDR3. The genes are TRBV19 and TRBJ1-5; 12 nucleotides agree with TRBD1. In germline, CDR1 is LNHDA, CDR2 SQIVND (reference sequence). This CDR3 comprises 14 residues. V dropped 5 bases and J dropped 7; count of bases not matched to a gene: 3. Here the CDR3 DNA reads TGTGCCAGTAGTGGGACAGGGGGCGGCCAGCCCCAGCATTTT. This sequence encodes CASSGTGGGQPQHF.

The chain uses TRBV30 and TRBJ2-3; D gene unclear. The CDR3 is made up of 12 amino acids. Germline V CDR1 and CDR2: GTSNPN, SVGIG (reference sequence). V was trimmed by 5 bases and J by 4 bases, leaving 10 bases between them. Here the CDR3 reads CAWGVVADTQYF. The CDR3 nucleotides are TGTGCCTGGGGGGTAGTAGCAGATACGCAGTATTTT.